The table lists the clone carrying this T cell receptor (beta chain) with a few counts. As yet, its antigen is unknown. Trimming stripped 5 bases from V and 5 bases from J, with 12 bases between. The CDR3 sequence is 13 residues long. The data are from a study of T cell repertoires in cytomegalovirus infection. Whole-study context: Alongside well-studied HLA-B-restricted CMV epitopes, recently identified HLA-C-restricted CMV epitopes were also used. Public TCR beta signatures provided an indication of both CMV infection and a matching HLA type.

The study, taken as a whole, reports: Clonotypes of TCR beta that were HLA-C-restricted and CMV-specific dominated the ex vivo response. Carriers of CMV plus the relevant HLA were identified by cumulative public TCR beta family frequency.

Each CDR3 protein is one row after TCRdb ran MiXCR on the reads. The table has over 250,000 distinct CDR3 sequences, 22% seen once. This TCR derives from a human donor in good health (CMV status not recorded). Some clones in this sample may be carry-over from other donors' samples. The sample in question was cultured PBMCs, obtained from culture after CMV antigen stimulation. The genes are TRBV12-3 or TRBV12-4 and TRBJ1-2, with a weak D call TRBD1 (5 bases). The CDR3 loop is CASSNGAGYGYTF. CDR3 DNA sequence: TGTGCCAGCAGTAACGGGGCCGGGTATGGCTACACCTTC.